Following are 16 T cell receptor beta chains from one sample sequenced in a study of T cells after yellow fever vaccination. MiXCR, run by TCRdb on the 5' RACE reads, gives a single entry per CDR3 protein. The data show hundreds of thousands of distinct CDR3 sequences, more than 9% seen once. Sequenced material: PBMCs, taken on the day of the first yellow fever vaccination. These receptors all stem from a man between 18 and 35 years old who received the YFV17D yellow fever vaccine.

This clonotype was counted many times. The CDR3 region has the DNA TGTGCCAGCAGCTTAGCGCAGGGTCAAGGCTACACCTTC. Its protein is CASSLAQGQGYTF. This sequence joins TRBV7-2 and TRBJ1-2; possibly TRBD1 for D (5 bases). Germline V gene lookup returns CDR1 SGHTA and CDR2 FQGNSA. The CDR3 is made up of 13 amino acids. Deletions cut 0 bases from V and 8 bases from J, with 10 bases between.

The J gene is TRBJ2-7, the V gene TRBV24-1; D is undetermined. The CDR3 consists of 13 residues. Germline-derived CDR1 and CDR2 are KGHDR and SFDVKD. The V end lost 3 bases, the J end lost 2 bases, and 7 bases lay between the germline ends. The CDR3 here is CATSDPPAYEQYV. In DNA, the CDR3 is TGTGCCACCAGTGATCCCCCGGCCTACGAGCAGTACGTC.

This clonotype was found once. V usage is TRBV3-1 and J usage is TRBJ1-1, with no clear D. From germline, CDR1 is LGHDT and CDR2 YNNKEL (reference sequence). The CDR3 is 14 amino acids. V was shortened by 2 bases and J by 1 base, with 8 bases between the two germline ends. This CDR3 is CASSQKWENTEAFF. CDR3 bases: TGTGCCAGCAGCCAAAAATGGGAGAACACTGAAGCTTTCTTT. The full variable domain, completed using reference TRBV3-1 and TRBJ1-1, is DTAVSQTPKYLVTQMGNDKSIKCEQNLGHDTMYWYKQDSKKFLKIMFSYNNKELIINETVPNRFSPKSPDKAHLNLHINSLELGDSAVYFCASSQKWENTEAFFGQGTRLTVV.

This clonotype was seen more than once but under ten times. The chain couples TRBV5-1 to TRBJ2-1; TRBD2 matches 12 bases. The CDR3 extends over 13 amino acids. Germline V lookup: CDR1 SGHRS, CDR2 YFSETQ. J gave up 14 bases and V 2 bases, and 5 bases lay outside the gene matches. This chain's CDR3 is CASSFGLAGMKFF. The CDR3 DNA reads TGCGCCAGCAGCTTTGGACTAGCGGGGATGAAGTTCTTC.

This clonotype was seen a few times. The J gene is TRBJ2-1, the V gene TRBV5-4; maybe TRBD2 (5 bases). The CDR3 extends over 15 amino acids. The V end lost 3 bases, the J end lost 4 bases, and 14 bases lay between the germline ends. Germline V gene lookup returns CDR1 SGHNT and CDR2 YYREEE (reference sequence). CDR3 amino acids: CASSSDRGSYNEQFF. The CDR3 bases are TGTGCCAGCAGCTCGGACCGGGGATCTTACAATGAGCAGTTCTTC.

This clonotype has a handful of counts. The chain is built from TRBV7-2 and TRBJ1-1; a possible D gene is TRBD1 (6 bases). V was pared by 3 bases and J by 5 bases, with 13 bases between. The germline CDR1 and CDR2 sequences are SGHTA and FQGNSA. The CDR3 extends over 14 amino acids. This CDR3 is CASSLGGATTEAFF. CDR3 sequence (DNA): TGTGCCAGCAGCTTGGGGGGGGCGACGACTGAAGCTTTCTTT.

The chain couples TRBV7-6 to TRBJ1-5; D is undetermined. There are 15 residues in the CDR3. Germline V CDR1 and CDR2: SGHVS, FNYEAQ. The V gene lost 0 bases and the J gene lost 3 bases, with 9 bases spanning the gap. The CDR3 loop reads CASSLASGFNQPQHF. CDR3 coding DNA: TGTGCCAGCAGCTTAGCGTCGGGGTTCAATCAGCCCCAGCATTTT.

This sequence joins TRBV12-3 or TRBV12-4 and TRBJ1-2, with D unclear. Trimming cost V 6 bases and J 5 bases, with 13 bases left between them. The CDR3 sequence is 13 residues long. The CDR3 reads CASSIGVKYGYTF. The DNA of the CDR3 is TGTGCCAGCAGCATCGGGGTTAAATATGGCTACACCTTC.

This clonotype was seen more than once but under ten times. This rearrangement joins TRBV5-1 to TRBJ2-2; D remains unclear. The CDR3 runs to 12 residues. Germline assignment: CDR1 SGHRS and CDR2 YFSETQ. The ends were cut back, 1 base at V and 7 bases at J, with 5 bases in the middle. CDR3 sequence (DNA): TGCGCCAGCAGCTTGTATGACGGGGAGCTGTTTTTT. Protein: CASSLYDGELFF. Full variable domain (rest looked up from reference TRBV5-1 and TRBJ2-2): KAGVTQTPRYLIKTRGQQVTLSCSPISGHRSVSWYQQTPGQGLQFLFEYFSETQRNKGNFPGRFSGRQFSNSRSEMNVSTLELGDSALYLCASSLYDGELFFGEGSRLTVL.

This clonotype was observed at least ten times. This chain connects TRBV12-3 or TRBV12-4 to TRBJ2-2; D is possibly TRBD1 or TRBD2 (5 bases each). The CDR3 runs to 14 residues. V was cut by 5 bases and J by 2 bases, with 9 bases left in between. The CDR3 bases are TGTGCCAGCAGTCCCGGGGCCAACACCGGGGAGCTGTTTTTT. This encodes CASSPGANTGELFF.

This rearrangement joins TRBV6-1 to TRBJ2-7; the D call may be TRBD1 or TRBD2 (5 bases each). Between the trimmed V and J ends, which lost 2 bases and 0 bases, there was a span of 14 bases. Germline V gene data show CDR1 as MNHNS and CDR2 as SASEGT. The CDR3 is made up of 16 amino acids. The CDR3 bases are TGTGCCAGCAGTGAATGGGCAGGGAGAAGCTCCTACGAGCAGTACTTC. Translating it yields CASSEWAGRSSYEQYF.

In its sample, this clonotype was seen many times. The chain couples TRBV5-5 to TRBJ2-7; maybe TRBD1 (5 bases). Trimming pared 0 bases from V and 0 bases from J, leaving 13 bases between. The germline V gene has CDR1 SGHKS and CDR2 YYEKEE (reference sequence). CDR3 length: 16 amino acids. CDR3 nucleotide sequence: TGTGCCAGCAGCTTGGAAGGGGTGACGGACTCCTACGAGCAGTACTTC. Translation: CASSLEGVTDSYEQYF.

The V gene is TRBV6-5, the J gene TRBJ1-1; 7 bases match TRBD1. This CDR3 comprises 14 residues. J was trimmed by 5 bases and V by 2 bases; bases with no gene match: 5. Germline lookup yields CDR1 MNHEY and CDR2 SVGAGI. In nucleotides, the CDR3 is TGTGCCAGCAGTTACGGACAGGTGGGGACTGAAGCTTTCTTT. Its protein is CASSYGQVGTEAFF.

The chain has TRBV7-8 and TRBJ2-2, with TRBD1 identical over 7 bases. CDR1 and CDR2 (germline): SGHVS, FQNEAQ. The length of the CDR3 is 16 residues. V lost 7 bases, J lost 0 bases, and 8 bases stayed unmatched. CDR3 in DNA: TGTGCCAGCACCGACACCGGGACAGCGAACACCGGGGAGCTGTTTTTT. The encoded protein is CASTDTGTANTGELFF.

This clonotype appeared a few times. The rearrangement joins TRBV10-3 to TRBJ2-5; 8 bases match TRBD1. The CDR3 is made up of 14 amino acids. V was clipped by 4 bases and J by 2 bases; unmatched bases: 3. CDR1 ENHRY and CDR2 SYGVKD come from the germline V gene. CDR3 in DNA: TGTGCCATCAGTGGGACAGGGATACAAGAGACCCAGTACTTC. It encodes CAISGTGIQETQYF.

The CDR3 spells CASSLRGGRVEQYV. Written as DNA, the CDR3 is TGTGCCAGCAGCCTGAGGGGGGGCCGGGTCGAGCAGTACGTC. The J gene is TRBJ2-7, the V gene TRBV5-8; a weak D match, TRBD2 (7 bases). Germline CDR1 SGHTS, CDR2 YDEGEE. The CDR3 runs to 14 residues. Trimming removed 4 bases from V and 6 bases from J, with 17 bases in between.